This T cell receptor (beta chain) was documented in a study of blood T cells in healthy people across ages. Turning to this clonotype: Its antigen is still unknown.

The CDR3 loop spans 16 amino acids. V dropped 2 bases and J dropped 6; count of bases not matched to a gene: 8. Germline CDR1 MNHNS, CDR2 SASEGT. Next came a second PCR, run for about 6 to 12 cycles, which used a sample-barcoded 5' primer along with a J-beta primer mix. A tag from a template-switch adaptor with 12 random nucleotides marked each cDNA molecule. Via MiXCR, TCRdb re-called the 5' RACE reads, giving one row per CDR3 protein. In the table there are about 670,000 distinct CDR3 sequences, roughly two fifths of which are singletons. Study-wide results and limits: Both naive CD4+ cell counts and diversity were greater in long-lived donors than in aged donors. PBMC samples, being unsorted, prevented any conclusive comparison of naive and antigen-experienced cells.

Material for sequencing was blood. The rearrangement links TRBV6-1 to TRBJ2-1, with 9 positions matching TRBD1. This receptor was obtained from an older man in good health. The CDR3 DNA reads TGTGCCAGCAGTGAAAACAGGGGGCGCGATGGCAATGAGCAGTTCTTC. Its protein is CASSENRGRDGNEQFF.